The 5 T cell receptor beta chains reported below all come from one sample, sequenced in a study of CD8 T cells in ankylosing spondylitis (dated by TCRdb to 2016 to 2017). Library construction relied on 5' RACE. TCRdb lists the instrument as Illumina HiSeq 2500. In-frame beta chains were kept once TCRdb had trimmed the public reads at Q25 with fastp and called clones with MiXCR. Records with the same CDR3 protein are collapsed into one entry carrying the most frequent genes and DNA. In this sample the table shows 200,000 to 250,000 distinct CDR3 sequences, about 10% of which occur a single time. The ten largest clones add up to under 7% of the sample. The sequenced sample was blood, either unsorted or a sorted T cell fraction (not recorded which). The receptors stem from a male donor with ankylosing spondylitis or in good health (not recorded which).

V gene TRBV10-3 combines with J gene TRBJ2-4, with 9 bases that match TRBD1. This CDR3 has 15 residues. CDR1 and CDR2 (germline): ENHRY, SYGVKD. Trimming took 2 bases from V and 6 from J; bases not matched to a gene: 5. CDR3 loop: CAISETGGLRNIQYF. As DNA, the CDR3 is TGTGCCATCAGTGAGACAGGGGGCTTGAGAAACATTCAGTACTTC.

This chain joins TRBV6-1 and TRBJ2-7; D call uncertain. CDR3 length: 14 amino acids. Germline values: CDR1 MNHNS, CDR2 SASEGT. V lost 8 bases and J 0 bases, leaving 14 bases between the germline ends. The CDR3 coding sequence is TGTGCCAGCGCCAGGCTGGGGTCCTCCTACGAGCAGTACTTC. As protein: CASARLGSSYEQYF.

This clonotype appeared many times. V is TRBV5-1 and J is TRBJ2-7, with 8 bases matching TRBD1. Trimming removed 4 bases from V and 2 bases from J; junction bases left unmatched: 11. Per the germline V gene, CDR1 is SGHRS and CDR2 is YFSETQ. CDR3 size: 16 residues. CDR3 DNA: TGCGCCAGCAGCCTAGACTCCTACAGGGGGGCCTACGAGCAGTACTTC. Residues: CASSLDSYRGAYEQYF.

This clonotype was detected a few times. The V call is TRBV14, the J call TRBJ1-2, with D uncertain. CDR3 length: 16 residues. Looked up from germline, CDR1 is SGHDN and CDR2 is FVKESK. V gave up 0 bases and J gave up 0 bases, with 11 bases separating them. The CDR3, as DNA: TGTGCCAGCAGCCAAGATCTGACTGCAGCTAACTATGGCTACACCTTC. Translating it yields CASSQDLTAANYGYTF.

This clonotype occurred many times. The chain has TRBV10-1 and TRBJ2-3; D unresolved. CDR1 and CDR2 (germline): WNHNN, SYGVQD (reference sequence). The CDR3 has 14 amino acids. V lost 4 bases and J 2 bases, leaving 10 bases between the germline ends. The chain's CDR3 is CASSGRGDTDTQYF. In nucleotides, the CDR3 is TGCGCCAGCAGTGGAAGAGGAGACACAGATACGCAGTATTTT.